This record concerns one T cell receptor beta chain sequence. This table comes from immunoSEQ multiplex PCR, and its TCRdb copy is limited to in-frame clones, with some not included. Of under 15,000 clones listed, 70% to 80% were seen once; the top ten hold more than 13%. These data originate in a study of somatic mutations in cytotoxic T cells in rheumatoid arthritis. Unmatched junction bases numbered 5, after V lost 0 bases and J lost 1 base. Germline CDR1 and CDR2: PRHDT and FYEKMQ (reference sequence). This CDR3 contains 16 residues. What was sequenced was CD8+ T cells sorted from blood. The receptor comes from a man in his fifties in good health. The chain recombines TRBV13 with TRBJ1-2; the match to TRBD1 covers 7 bases. The CDR3 loop reads CASSLGRGGLNYGYTF. CDR3 sequence (DNA): TGTGCCAGCAGCTTAGGAAGAGGGGGCCTTAACTATGGCTACACCTTC.